This T cell receptor beta chain was recorded in a study of cytomegalovirus exposure and HLA in healthy donors. The CDR3 consists of 13 residues. The V gene's germline CDR1 is LNHDA and CDR2 SQIVND (reference sequence). V dropped 8 bases and J dropped 12 bases, with 23 bases sitting between them. TCRdb keeps only in-frame clones here, not all; method: immunoSEQ multiplex PCR. Of 190,000 or so clones detected, 65% to 85% appear once; the ten largest clones hold approximately 3%. Material for sequencing was PBMCs. The source is a woman between 18 and 29 years old in good health and CMV-seropositive. This chain joins TRBV19 and TRBJ2-7; possible D gene TRBD1, 7 bases. DNA of the CDR3: TGTGCCAGTTTCCTGACAGGGCCCTGGGGAGGGTACTTC. Translation: CASFLTGPWGGYF.